The 23 T cell receptor beta chains reported below all come from one sample, sequenced in a study of shared clonotypes between healthy human individuals. TCRdb's table, derived via immunoSEQ multiplex PCR, lists solely in-frame clones and lacks some. This sample carries about 960,000 clones, approximately 80% of them seen once, and the ten largest clones take 1.5%. The sample consisted of memory CD4+ T cells sorted from blood. As to subset: CD45RA-negative fraction. The receptors were gathered from a man aged 18 to 30 in good health.

In its sample, this clone was seen a few times. The rearrangement joins TRBV6-6 to TRBJ2-1; 7 bases are shared with TRBD2. Germline values: CDR1 MNHNY, CDR2 SVGAGI (reference sequence). This CDR3 has 15 residues. V lost 6 bases and J lost 3; bases outside the gene matches: 8. The CDR3: CASSDGGSGYNEQFF. The CDR3, as DNA: TGTGCCAGCAGCGACGGCGGGAGTGGCTACAATGAGCAGTTCTTC.

This chain links TRBV7-9 with TRBJ1-4; D is unclear. The CDR3 spans 12 residues. Trimming took off 5 bases at V and 7 bases at J, with 8 bases between the two ends. Germline V CDR1 and CDR2: SEHNR, FQNEAQ (reference sequence). The CDR3: CASSARGEKLFF. DNA for the CDR3: TGTGCCAGCAGCGCGAGAGGTGAAAAACTGTTTTTT.

This clone was detected once. V is TRBV6-5 and J is TRBJ1-4; D is unresolved. CDR3 size: 14 residues. Trimming cost V 0 bases and J 14 bases, with 16 bases left between them. Germline CDR1 MNHEY, CDR2 SVGAGI. In DNA form, the CDR3 reads TGTGCCAGCAGTTACTCGACTTTCTCCGCCGGGCTGTTTTTT. Translated: CASSYSTFSAGLFF.

This clone turned up a few times. The chain's CDR3 is CASTASGVASTDTQYF. DNA of the CDR3: TGTGCCAGCACGGCTAGCGGGGTTGCTAGCACAGATACGCAGTATTTT. V is TRBV5-4 and J is TRBJ2-3, with 9 nucleotides matching TRBD2. The CDR3 sequence is 16 residues long. Looked up from germline, CDR1 is SGHNT and CDR2 is YYREEE (reference sequence). Trimming cost V 6 bases and J 0 bases; bases outside gene matches: 8.

The chain has TRBV2 and TRBJ1-1, with D possibly TRBD1 on 5 matching bases. CDR1 is SNHLY and CDR2 is FYNNEI in the germline V gene. V was shortened by 7 bases and J by 6 bases, with 18 bases between the two germline ends. The CDR3 is 14 residues long. As DNA, the CDR3 is TGTGCCAGCACGTCGGAACAGGTGGTGCCTGAAGCTTTCTTT. Its protein is CASTSEQVVPEAFF.

The sample holds many counts of this clone. V and J are TRBV18 and TRBJ1-1; 11 nucleotides line up with TRBD1. The ends lost 2 bases at V and 5 bases at J; junction bases unmatched: 7. Germline V gene data show CDR1 as KGHSH and CDR2 as LQKENI. The CDR3 has 16 residues. The CDR3, as DNA: TGTGCCAGCTCACCATTGGGGACAGGGGGTCATACTGAAGCTTTCTTT. It is translated as CASSPLGTGGHTEAFF.

This chain's CDR3 is CASTRGGKNIQYF. In DNA form, the CDR3 reads TGTGCCAGCACCCGTGGAGGCAAGAACATTCAGTACTTC. The V and J genes are TRBV28 and TRBJ2-4; maybe TRBD2 (5 bases). Germline CDR1 MDHEN, CDR2 SYDVKM. The V and J ends lost 7 bases and 7 bases respectively, with 14 bases between them. This CDR3 is built from 13 residues.

This clone has a handful of counts. Written as DNA, the CDR3 is TGTGCCAGCAGCCAATGGGCAACCACCGGGGAGCTGTTTTTT. It yields the protein CASSQWATTGELFF. The rearrangement links TRBV16 to TRBJ2-2; D is uncertain. Germline CDR1 KGHSY, CDR2 FQNENV. The ends were cut back, 1 base at V and 4 bases at J, with 7 bases in the middle. The CDR3 is 14 amino acids. Combining the CDR3 with reference TRBV16 and TRBJ2-2 gives the whole variable domain GEEVAQTPKHLVRGEGQKAKLYCAPIKGHSYVFWYQQVLKNEFKFLISFQNENVFDETGMPKERFSAKCLPNSPCSLEIQATKLEDSAVYFCASSQWATTGELFFGEGSRLTVL.

The rearrangement joins TRBV4-1 to TRBJ2-7; D is possibly TRBD2 (5 bases). Trimming cost V 3 bases and J 3 bases, with 18 bases left between them. CDR1 is MGHRA and CDR2 is YSYEKL in the germline V gene. The CDR3 has 16 residues. The CDR3 spells CASSQEAESRGYEQYF. DNA for the CDR3: TGCGCCAGCAGCCAGGAAGCCGAATCCCGGGGCTACGAGCAGTACTTC.

The chain combines TRBV9 with TRBJ1-3; no definite D call. Germline CDR1 and CDR2: SGDLS and YYNGEE. This CDR3 region has 12 residues. V lost 4 bases and J 3 bases, leaving 5 bases between the germline ends. CDR3 in amino acids: CASSLGGNTIYF. In nucleotides, the CDR3 is TGTGCCAGCAGCTTAGGTGGAAACACCATATATTTT.

The chain has TRBV10-3 and TRBJ2-2; TRBD2 might be the D (5 bases). This CDR3 has 11 residues. The V gene lost 6 bases and the J gene lost 8 bases, with 7 bases spanning the gap. The germline V gene has CDR1 ENHRY and CDR2 SYGVKD. The CDR3 DNA is TGTGCCATCAGCGGGGAAGGGGAGCTGTTTTTT. It encodes CAISGEGELFF.

The sample holds a few counts of this clone. The rearrangement uses TRBV2 and TRBJ1-2; tentatively, D is TRBD1 (6 bases). Germline V gene data show CDR1 as SNHLY and CDR2 as FYNNEI. V was pared by 5 bases and J by 0 bases, with 7 bases between. The CDR3 extends over 13 amino acids. The CDR3 sequence: CASSRTANYGYTF. The CDR3 DNA follows: TGTGCCAGCAGTCGGACAGCTAACTATGGCTACACCTTC.

The chain has TRBV6-1 and TRBJ2-5; 9 bases agree with TRBD2. Germline V gene lookup returns CDR1 MNHNS and CDR2 SASEGT. The CDR3 contains 16 residues. The V and J ends lost 3 bases and 5 bases, in that order; junction bases with no gene match: 10. Written as DNA, the CDR3 is TGTGCCAGCAGTGAGGGACTAGCTCAATATTGGGAGACCCAGTACTTC. The encoded protein is CASSEGLAQYWETQYF.

This clone was picked up one time. The rearrangement links TRBV6-1 to TRBJ2-7; TRBD1 aligns across 7 bases. The junction had 3 bases not matched to a gene; V was cut back by 5 bases and J by 2 bases. The CDR3 sequence is 13 residues long. Germline-derived CDR1 and CDR2 are MNHNS and SASEGT. The CDR3 is CASSFGTAYEQYF. The DNA for the CDR3 is TGTGCCAGCAGTTTCGGGACAGCCTACGAGCAGTACTTC.

The chain combines TRBV6-1 with TRBJ2-1; a weak D match, TRBD2 (6 bases). The germline CDR1 and CDR2 sequences are MNHNS and SASEGT. Trimming stripped 2 bases from V and 3 bases from J, with 11 bases between. CDR3 length: 15 amino acids. CDR3 coding DNA: TGTGCCAGCAGTGAAATGGCGGGAAGCTACAATGAGCAGTTCTTC. It encodes CASSEMAGSYNEQFF.

The V and J genes are TRBV5-1 and TRBJ2-7, with 7 nucleotides matching TRBD1. The CDR3 consists of 15 residues. V was clipped by 4 bases and J by 0 bases; unmatched bases: 7. The V gene's germline CDR1 is SGHRS and CDR2 YFSETQ. The CDR3 is CASSITGASSYEQYF. The DNA for the CDR3 is TGCGCCAGCAGCATTACAGGGGCGAGCTCCTACGAGCAGTACTTC.

V is TRBV18 and J is TRBJ2-1, with TRBD1 matching over 9 bases. This CDR3 contains 14 residues. The germline V gene encodes CDR1 KGHSH and CDR2 LQKENI. V shed 5 bases and J 7 bases; nucleotides not matched to a gene: 6. The CDR3 loop reads CASSTGTGSNEQFF. The CDR3 DNA is TGTGCCAGCTCAACGGGGACAGGGTCTAATGAGCAGTTCTTC. The full variable domain, with the rest looked up from reference TRBV18 and TRBJ2-1, is NAGVMQNPRHLVRRRGQEARLRCSPMKGHSHVYWYRQLPEEGLKFMVYLQKENIIDESGMPKERFSAEFPKEGPSILRIQQVVRGDSAAYFCASSTGTGSNEQFFGPGTRLTVL.

The chain has TRBV5-1 and TRBJ1-1; 8 bases are shared with TRBD1. CDR1 SGHRS and CDR2 YFSETQ come from the germline V gene. The CDR3 loop spans 15 amino acids. V was pared by 4 bases and J by 0 bases, with 5 bases of the junction left unmatched. The CDR3 coding sequence is TGCGCCAGCAGCGCAGGACAGGGAATGAACACTGAAGCTTTCTTT. This sequence encodes CASSAGQGMNTEAFF.

This clone was picked up one time. At one end, the junction sequence differs from germline, possibly due to a read error. The rearrangement links TRBV6-5 to TRBJ2-7, with D perhaps TRBD2 (5 bases). This CDR3 contains 11 residues. Germline CDR1 is MNHEY and CDR2 is SVGAGI. The CDR3 loop reads CASSLGLADTF. CDR3 sequence (DNA): TGTGCCAGCAGTTTAGGGCTAGCCGATACCTTC.

This clone was detected only a few times. The identical CDR3 is also encoded by other nucleotide sequences in the sample. The CDR3 DNA follows: TGCGCCAGCAGCTTGGGGCAGGCGAACACTGAAGCTTTCTTT. Amino acid sequence: CASSLGQANTEAFF. The chain recombines TRBV5-1 with TRBJ1-1; unclear D gene. The CDR3 sequence is 14 residues long. CDR1 is SGHRS, CDR2 YFSETQ, per germline. V was cut by 0 bases and J by 1 base, with 7 bases left in between.

This clone showed up just once. V is TRBV29-1 and J is TRBJ2-7; 7 bases are shared with TRBD1. V trimming: 2 bases; J trimming: 7 bases; junction bases outside the gene matches: 11. Germline CDR1 SQVTM, CDR2 ANQGSEA. The CDR3 loop spans 14 amino acids. The CDR3 coding sequence is TGCAGCGTTGAATGGCCCAGGGGGTTGGGGGAGCAGTACTTC. It translates to CSVEWPRGLGEQYF.

The chain couples TRBV18 to TRBJ2-2, with 7 bases matching TRBD1. Germline assignment: CDR1 KGHSH and CDR2 LQKENI. CDR3 length: 15 amino acids. The V segment lost 2 bases and the J segment 0 bases; nucleotides outside the gene matches: 0. The CDR3 DNA reads as TGTGCCAGCTCACCAGACAGGGCGAACACCGGGGAGCTGTTTTTT. Protein product: CASSPDRANTGELFF.

The chain employs TRBV7-9 and TRBJ2-1; D is uncertain. The CDR3 has 12 residues. V was trimmed by 2 bases and J by 7 bases, leaving 6 bases between them. Germline values: CDR1 SEHNR, CDR2 FQNEAQ (reference sequence). CDR3 sequence: CASSLSENEQFF. CDR3 in DNA: TGTGCCAGCAGCTTATCAGAGAATGAGCAGTTCTTC.